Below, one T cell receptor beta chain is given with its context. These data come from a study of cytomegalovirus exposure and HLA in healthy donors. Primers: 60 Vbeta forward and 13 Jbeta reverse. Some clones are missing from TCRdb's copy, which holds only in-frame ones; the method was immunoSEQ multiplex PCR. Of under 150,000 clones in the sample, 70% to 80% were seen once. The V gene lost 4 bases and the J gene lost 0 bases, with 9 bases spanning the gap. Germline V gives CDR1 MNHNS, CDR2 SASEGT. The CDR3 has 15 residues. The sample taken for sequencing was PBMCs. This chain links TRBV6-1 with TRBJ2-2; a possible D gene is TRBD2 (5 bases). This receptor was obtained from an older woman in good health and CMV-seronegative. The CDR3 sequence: CASSVRAANTGELFF. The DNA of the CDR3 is TGTGCCAGCAGTGTGAGGGCTGCGAACACCGGGGAGCTGTTTTTT.